Each of the 2 T cell receptor beta chains below was sequenced from the same sample in a study of early T cells in non-severe SARS-CoV-2 infection. Each CDR3 protein is one row after TCRdb ran MiXCR on the 5' RACE reads. Among fewer than 110,000 distinct CDR3 sequences listed, roughly 11% were seen once. The material sequenced was whole blood. The receptors were gathered from an adult who was a healthcare worker with PCR-confirmed SARS-CoV-2 infection or an uninfected control (not recorded which).

This clonotype was detected many times. The CDR3 protein is CSAPEGAAYSNQPQHF. The CDR3 DNA sequence: TGCAGCGCGCCGGAGGGGGCGGCGTATAGCAATCAGCCCCAGCATTTT. The rearrangement uses TRBV20-1 and TRBJ1-5, with 7 nucleotides matching TRBD1. Per germline, CDR1 DFQATT and CDR2 SNEGSKA (reference sequence). The CDR3 totals 16 residues.

The chain combines TRBV5-6 with TRBJ2-3, with TRBD1 matching over 9 bases. The CDR3 totals 15 residues. The germline CDR1 and CDR2 sequences are SGHDT and YYEEEE. J was trimmed by 5 bases and V by 2 bases; bases with no gene match: 6. The CDR3 loop is CASSFDRDREDTQYF. In DNA, the CDR3 is TGTGCCAGCAGCTTCGACAGGGACAGGGAAGATACGCAGTATTTT.